This TCR beta chain was recorded in a study of Graves' ophthalmopathy and Graves' hyperthyroidism. Study context: Stable hyperthyroidism denotes an absence of ophthalmopathy throughout 18 months of follow-up.

Pregnant or lactating patients and those with other autoimmune diseases or uncontrolled infections were excluded. Clinicians diagnosed using symptoms, serum thyroxine, TRAb, thyroid ultrasound and orbital computed tomography. Investigators amplified TCR beta CDR3 regions from RNA transcripts. HTBI primers were employed in first-round RT-PCR, then a second-round multiplex PCR followed. Each CDR3 protein gets one entry after TCRdb re-called the multiplex PCR reads with MiXCR. The sample lists around 1,200,000 distinct CDR3 sequences; approximately 35% were seen once. The sequencing input was peripheral blood or thyroid tissue (not recorded which). The source is an adult man with Graves' hyperthyroidism.

The CDR3 region is CSVLRDAGGTNEKLFF. The CDR3 DNA reads TGCAGCGTTCTGCGGGACGCGGGGGGTACTAATGAAAAACTGTTTTTT. The V gene is TRBV29-1, the J gene TRBJ1-4, with D tentatively TRBD1 (5 bases). This CDR3 is 16 amino acids long. Germline V gene sequence: CDR1 SQVTM, CDR2 ANQGSEA. Trimming took off 5 bases at V and 2 bases at J, with 18 bases between the two ends.